The 5 T cell receptor beta chains listed next were all sequenced from one sample in a study of blood T cells in healthy people across ages. Using a J-beta primer mix together with a sample-barcoded 5' primer, a second PCR was run for roughly 7 to 11 cycles. MiXCR, applied by TCRdb to the 5' RACE reads, yields one record per CDR3 protein. Of under 1,100,000 distinct CDR3 sequences listed, about 23% are singletons. These data were likewise used in another study, on T cells of mothers and their children.

The sample was blood. The origin of the receptors is a girl aged 2 to 10 in good health.

The chain uses TRBV7-9 and TRBJ1-3; D gene ambiguous. CDR1 is SEHNR and CDR2 is FQNEAQ in the germline V gene (reference sequence). The CDR3 covers 15 residues. With 5 bases removed from V and 0 bases from J, the gap between germline ends came to 11 bases. CDR3 in amino acids: CASSTDTSSGNTIYF. CDR3 sequence (DNA): TGTGCCAGCAGCACAGACACAAGCTCTGGAAACACCATATATTTT. The variable domain in full, with the rest retrieved from reference TRBV7-9 and TRBJ1-3, is DTGVSQNPRHKITKRGQNVTFRCDPISEHNRLYWYRQTLGQGPEFLTYFQNEAQLEKSRLLSDRFSAERPKGSFSTLEIQRTEQGDSAMYLCASSTDTSSGNTIYFGEGSWLTVV.

DNA for the CDR3: TGTGCCAGCAGCCCCCAGGGACAGGGTTATCAGCCCCAGCATTTT. This sequence encodes CASSPQGQGYQPQHF. This chain links TRBV28 with TRBJ1-5, with TRBD1 matching over 9 bases. CDR3 length: 15 amino acids. From germline, CDR1 is MDHEN and CDR2 SYDVKM. Trimming cost V 6 bases and J 5 bases; bases outside gene matches: 8. Full variable domain (remainder filled in from reference TRBV28 and TRBJ1-5): DVKVTQSSRYLVKRTGEKVFLECVQDMDHENMFWYRQDPGLGLRLIYFSYDVKMKEKGDIPEGYSVSREKKERFSLILESASTNQTSMYLCASSPQGQGYQPQHFGDGTRLSIL.

This clonotype was counted only a few times. This sequence joins TRBV4-3 and TRBJ2-5; tentative D call: TRBD2 (5 bases). The CDR3 runs to 16 residues. The V and J ends lost 0 bases and 4 bases respectively, with 15 bases between them. Germline CDR1 is LGHNA and CDR2 is YSLEER. The CDR3 protein is CASSQDRAGLGETQYF. In DNA form, the CDR3 reads TGCGCCAGCAGCCAAGATCGGGCGGGTTTGGGAGAGACCCAGTACTTC.

Ten or more counts support this clonotype. The gene calls are TRBV3-1 and TRBJ2-5, with D possibly TRBD2 on 5 matching bases. V lost 2 bases, J lost 5 bases, and 18 bases lay in between. From germline, CDR1 is LGHDT and CDR2 YNNKEL (reference sequence). The CDR3 totals 16 residues. The CDR3 nucleotides read TGTGCCAGCAGCCAATGGGAAAGTGGGAGAGGTGAGACCCAGTACTTC. Its translation is CASSQWESGRGETQYF.

This clonotype was seen only a few times. V usage is TRBV15 and J usage is TRBJ2-7; either TRBD1 or TRBD2 may fit D (5 bases each). Germline V gene data show CDR1 as LNHNV and CDR2 as YYDKDF (reference sequence). The CDR3 loop spans 16 amino acids. V was trimmed by 0 bases and J by 0 bases, leaving 12 bases between them. In nucleotides, the CDR3 is TGTGCCACCAGCAGAGATGGGGGTCCTATCTCCTACGAGCAGTACTTC. This sequence encodes CATSRDGGPISYEQYF. Full variable domain (missing parts from reference TRBV15 and TRBJ2-7): DAMVIQNPRYQVTQFGKPVTLSCSQTLNHNVMYWYQQKSSQAPKLLFHYYDKDFNNEADTPDNFQSRRPNTSFCFLDIRSPGLGDTAMYLCATSRDGGPISYEQYFGPGTRLTVT.